Reported below is one T cell receptor (beta chain). Its antigen is still unknown. This sample is part of a study of T cell responses to AZD1222 COVID-19 vaccine. Broader study findings: Regions left unmutated in variants are reportedly the target of nearly half of spike-specific TCRs. Along spike, vaccine-associated CD4 TCRs were found throughout, with dominance at 160-218 and 743-854.

Assay: immunoSEQ multiplex PCR; the TCRdb copy retains only in-frame clones and omits some. Found here are more than 30,000 clones, roughly 90% of them singletons; the top ten hold less than 15%. Germline CDR1 and CDR2: SQVTM and ANQGSEA. Unmatched junction bases numbered 5, after V lost 4 bases and J lost 3 bases. The CDR3 loop spans 14 amino acids. Sequencing used peripheral blood, obtained 28 days after the second AZD1222 dose. This sequence was found in an adult who received the AZD1222 COVID-19 vaccine. V usage is TRBV29-1 and J usage is TRBJ1-4; TRBD1 aligns across 7 bases. In DNA, the CDR3 is TGCAGCGTTGCTGACAGGGCGGCTAATGAAAAACTGTTTTTT. It yields the protein CSVADRAANEKLFF.